What follows are 24 T cell receptor beta chains derived from one specimen sequenced in a study of beta chain features in type 1 diabetes (dated by TCRdb to the late 2010s). On the study overall, not on this receptor specifically: Type 1 diabetes patients showed a moderate but significant shortening of TCRB CDR3 length in all four CD4+ subsets.

No antigens are known for them. Library generation was performed with the immunoSEQ multiplex PCR assay. The entire isolated RNA was reverse transcribed using the High Capacity cDNA Reverse Transcription Kit, and thus expressed TCRB transcripts were sequenced. TCRdb limited this immuneACCESS table to in-frame rearrangements with V and J called. A share of clones is missing; checked studies link under half to unresolved V genes, and the rest is unexplained. The sample table lists roughly 150,000 clones, over 6% of them with a count of one. 0.5% of the sample rests with the top ten. Sequencing was performed on central memory CD4+ T cells from blood. The receptors come from a man younger than 35 with type 1 diabetes.

This clone has only a few counts. The CDR3 sequence: CASSPGATGGRNQPQHF. The CDR3 DNA sequence: TGTGCCAGTAGTCCGGGGGCCACAGGGGGTCGGAATCAGCCCCAGCATTTT. The rearrangement uses TRBV19 and TRBJ1-5, with TRBD1 matching 8 bases. This CDR3 is built from 17 residues. J was trimmed by 4 bases and V by 5 bases; bases with no gene match: 13. Germline assignment: CDR1 LNHDA and CDR2 SQIVND (reference sequence).

This chain links TRBV25-1 with TRBJ2-2; 9 nucleotides align to TRBD2. The CDR3 consists of 17 residues. V was clipped by 3 bases and J by 3 bases; unmatched bases: 8. Per germline, CDR1 MGHDK and CDR2 SYGVNS. The CDR3 bases are TGTGCCAGCAGTGAGGGGGCGGCTAGCGGGGACACCGGGGAGCTGTTTTTT. The encoded protein is CASSEGAASGDTGELFF.

The chain links TRBV28 to TRBJ1-1; TRBD1 is a possible D gene (5 bases). The CDR3 is 14 residues long. CDR1 and CDR2 from the germline V gene are MDHEN and SYDVKM. The V and J ends lost 4 bases and 0 bases respectively, with 9 bases between them. DNA of the CDR3: TGTGCCAGCAGTTCACCAGGGCTGAACACTGAAGCTTTCTTT. Its translation is CASSSPGLNTEAFF. The full variable domain, in which reference TRBV28 and TRBJ1-1 provide the parts outside the CDR3, is DVKVTQSSRYLVKRTGEKVFLECVQDMDHENMFWYRQDPGLGLRLIYFSYDVKMKEKGDIPEGYSVSREKKERFSLILESASTNQTSMYLCASSSPGLNTEAFFGQGTRLTVV.

The V gene is TRBV15, the J gene TRBJ1-4; D gene unclear. CDR1 LNHNV and CDR2 YYDKDF come from the germline V gene (reference sequence). Trimming left V 3 bases short and J 8 bases short, with 13 bases between. The CDR3 sequence is 14 residues long. In nucleotides, the CDR3 is TGTGCCACCAGCAGCCCCGAAGGAGGAGAAAAACTGTTTTTT. It translates to CATSSPEGGEKLFF.

V gene TRBV19 combines with J gene TRBJ2-2; D gene uncertain. Germline V gene data show CDR1 as LNHDA and CDR2 as SQIVND (reference sequence). With 6 bases removed from V and 2 bases from J, the gap between germline ends came to 13 bases. CDR3 size: 15 residues. The CDR3: CASSPGSLNTGELFF. The CDR3 nucleotides are TGTGCCAGTAGCCCCGGTAGCTTAAACACCGGGGAGCTGTTTTTT.

This clone showed up just a few times. The rearrangement uses TRBV5-1 and TRBJ2-7; TRBD1 aligns across 10 bases. This CDR3 spans 16 amino acids. CDR1 is SGHRS, CDR2 YFSETQ, per germline. Trimming took 4 bases from V and 7 from J; bases not matched to a gene: 14. Here the CDR3 DNA reads TGCGCCAGCAGCCTAACCACCGGGACAGGGGTAGGGGAGCAGTACTTC. Its translation is CASSLTTGTGVGEQYF.

In this sample, this clone turned up a few times. V usage is TRBV7-9 and J usage is TRBJ2-1; D may be TRBD1 (5 bases). This CDR3 comprises 14 residues. Trimming cost V 5 bases and J 4 bases, with 12 bases left between them. Per the germline V gene, CDR1 is SEHNR and CDR2 is FQNEAQ (reference sequence). The CDR3, as DNA: TGTGCCAGCAGCACGACAGTGATTTACAATGAGCAGTTCTTC. It encodes CASSTTVIYNEQFF.

This clone has a handful of counts. The chain uses TRBV30 and TRBJ1-2, with a tentative D call TRBD1 (6 bases). Germline V gene data show CDR1 as GTSNPN and CDR2 as SVGIG (reference sequence). V lost 2 bases and J lost 5, with 15 bases in between. CDR3 length: 14 amino acids. The CDR3, as DNA: TGTGCCTGGAGTTCTACCCTCACAGGGTATGGCTACACCTTC. This encodes CAWSSTLTGYGYTF.

The chain links TRBV12-2 to TRBJ2-7; TRBD2, the table's D call, lacks a check against the DNA. TRBV12-2 is marked as a pseudogene. The CDR3 runs to 16 residues. CDR3 amino acids: CASRLAERERGYEQYF. For the CDR3, the DNA is TGTGCAAGTCGCTTAGCCGAGCGGGAGCGTGGGTACGAGCAGTACTTC.

There are many counts of this clone. CDR3 sequence: CSGQDQAEAFF. CDR3 coding DNA: TGCAGCGGGCAAGATCAGGCTGAAGCTTTCTTT. The gene calls are TRBV29-1 and TRBJ1-1; D ambiguous. V lost 7 bases and J lost 6, with 12 bases in between. CDR1 and CDR2 from the germline V gene are SQVTM and ANQGSEA. The CDR3 is 11 amino acids.

In this sample, this clone turned up many times. This chain joins TRBV2 and TRBJ2-5; D is unclear. The CDR3 covers 12 residues. Per the germline V gene, CDR1 is SNHLY and CDR2 is FYNNEI. The V end was cut by 2 bases, the J end by 2 bases, with 3 bases between. DNA for the CDR3: TGTGCCAGCAGTGAACAACAAGAGACCCAGTACTTC. Translating gives CASSEQQETQYF.

V and J are TRBV10-3 and TRBJ2-5; the D is unclear. V lost 6 bases and J 1 base, leaving 9 bases between the germline ends. This CDR3 has 13 residues. Per the germline V gene, CDR1 is ENHRY and CDR2 is SYGVKD. The CDR3: CAIRVPGQETQYF. In DNA, the CDR3 is TGTGCCATCAGGGTCCCCGGCCAAGAGACCCAGTACTTC.

The chain recombines TRBV5-6 with TRBJ2-7, with D tentatively TRBD2 (5 bases). The germline gives CDR1 SGHDT, CDR2 YYEEEE. The CDR3 length is 14 residues. V lost 1 base and J 5 bases, leaving 13 bases between the germline ends. In nucleotides, the CDR3 is TGTGCCAGCAGCTTGATGGGGATCGGGAACGAGCAGTACTTC. Protein: CASSLMGIGNEQYF.

This chain joins TRBV28 and TRBJ2-5; perhaps TRBD2 as D (5 bases). The V gene lost 8 bases and the J gene lost 2 bases, with 12 bases spanning the gap. From germline, CDR1 is MDHEN and CDR2 SYDVKM. CDR3 size: 13 residues. The CDR3 here is CASRRDLQETQYF. The CDR3 nucleotides are TGTGCCAGCCGACGGGATCTACAAGAGACCCAGTACTTC.

V gene TRBV27 combines with J gene TRBJ2-7, with D possibly TRBD1 on 6 matching bases. This CDR3 has 14 residues. V gave up 7 bases and J gave up 3 bases, with 16 bases separating them. Germline CDR1 reads MNHEY; CDR2 reads SMNVEV (reference sequence). The CDR3 DNA follows: TGTGCCAGCAAAATTCGGCAGGGGCGCTACGAGCAGTACTTC. Its translation: CASKIRQGRYEQYF.

There are a few counts of this clone. The chain couples TRBV30 to TRBJ1-4; tentatively, D is TRBD1 (5 bases). The CDR3 runs to 14 residues. CDR1 and CDR2 from the germline V gene are GTSNPN and SVGIG (reference sequence). Trimming took 0 bases from V and 8 from J, leaving 13 bases between them. The CDR3 region has the DNA TGTGCCTGGAGTGTCGGAGGGGCATTGGAAAAACTGTTTTTT. This codes for CAWSVGGALEKLFF.

This clone occurred a few times. The same CDR3 arises from other DNA sequences in this sample as well. The chain links TRBV30 to TRBJ2-5, with 8 bases matching TRBD1. V shed 5 bases, J shed 2 bases, and the junction held 4 bases outside the gene matches. This CDR3 comprises 13 residues. From germline, CDR1 is GTSNPN and CDR2 SVGIG (reference sequence). The chain's CDR3 is CAWDRGSQETQYF. DNA of the CDR3: TGTGCCTGGGACAGGGGCTCTCAAGAGACCCAGTACTTC.

The chain is built from TRBV2 and TRBJ2-5; the D is unclear. Germline V gene lookup returns CDR1 SNHLY and CDR2 FYNNEI. The CDR3 sequence is 12 residues long. V was pared by 7 bases and J by 2 bases, with 8 bases between. The DNA for the CDR3 is TGTGCCAGCATGTGGCGGCAAGAGACCCAGTACTTC. Its protein is CASMWRQETQYF.

V is TRBV28 and J is TRBJ1-5, with TRBD1 matching over 7 bases. The germline V gene encodes CDR1 MDHEN and CDR2 SYDVKM. The CDR3 extends over 15 amino acids. V shed 5 bases and J 7 bases; nucleotides not matched to a gene: 11. Here the CDR3 DNA reads TGTGCCAGCAGTAGCTTGAGACAGGGCATCCAGCCCCAGCATTTT. Residues: CASSSLRQGIQPQHF.

The chain combines TRBV7-2 with TRBJ2-3, with 9 bases fitting TRBD2. The CDR3 covers 16 residues. Germline V gene sequence: CDR1 SGHTA, CDR2 FQGNSA. V was clipped by 2 bases and J by 0 bases; unmatched bases: 3. The CDR3 nucleotides are TGTGCCAGCAGCTTATTAGCGGGGGCTAGCACAGATACGCAGTATTTT. It encodes CASSLLAGASTDTQYF. Together with reference TRBV7-2 and TRBJ2-3, the CDR3 gives the full variable domain: GAGVSQSPSNKVTEKGKDVELRCDPISGHTALYWYRQSLGQGLEFLIYFQGNSAPDKSGLPSDRFSAERTGGSVSTLTIQRTQQEDSAVYLCASSLLAGASTDTQYFGPGTRLTVL.

This clone was observed a handful of times. The rearrangement joins TRBV7-9 to TRBJ2-1; 9 bases align to TRBD2. V lost 1 base to trimming and J lost 2 bases; unmatched junction nucleotides: 9. CDR1 SEHNR and CDR2 FQNEAQ come from the germline V gene (reference sequence). The CDR3 is 18 amino acids. The CDR3, as DNA: TGTGCCAGCAGCTTAGTCTTCGGGATAGCGGGGGCCTACAATGAGCAGTTCTTC. This encodes CASSLVFGIAGAYNEQFF.

V usage is TRBV19 and J usage is TRBJ1-1; weak D call: TRBD1 (5 bases). From germline, CDR1 is LNHDA and CDR2 SQIVND (reference sequence). V was trimmed by 7 bases and J by 1 base, leaving 13 bases between them. CDR3 length: 14 amino acids. DNA for the CDR3: TGTGCCAGTACCATGACAGTGGGGAACACTGAAGCTTTCTTT. Its translation is CASTMTVGNTEAFF.

This clone has a handful of counts. This rearrangement joins TRBV15 to TRBJ2-2; TRBD2 agrees at 8 bases. Germline CDR1 is LNHNV and CDR2 is YYDKDF (reference sequence). This CDR3 contains 15 residues. Trimming took 1 base from V and 5 from J; bases not matched to a gene: 3. CDR3 DNA: TGTGCCACCAGCAGAGGTCGGGAGGGGACCGGGGAGCTGTTTTTT. This encodes CATSRGREGTGELFF.

This rearrangement joins TRBV5-4 to TRBJ2-1, with a possible D match to TRBD2 (5 bases). The CDR3 has 15 residues. V lost 4 bases and J lost 7, with 18 bases in between. Germline CDR1 SGHNT, CDR2 YYREEE (reference sequence). The CDR3 DNA reads TGTGCCAGCAGCCCCCTGTTCGGGGTACCAAATGAGCAGTTCTTC. Protein: CASSPLFGVPNEQFF.